Each of the 9 T cell receptor beta chains below was sequenced from the same sample in a study of blood T cell repertoires in COVID-19. Libraries were prepared by immunoSEQ multiplex PCR; TCRdb keeps only in-frame clonotypes and omits some of them. The sample lists 540,000 or so clones, about 89% occurring once. Material for sequencing was peripheral blood. Every receptor here comes from a woman between 45 and 60 years old with COVID-19, enrolled during active disease.

The chain couples TRBV20-1 to TRBJ2-3, with 9 bases fitting TRBD2. Trimming took 3 bases from V and 3 from J; bases not matched to a gene: 25. The CDR3 is 21 residues long. Per germline, CDR1 DFQATT and CDR2 SNEGSKA (reference sequence). Here the CDR3 reads CSASYRAPTPGPAGGTDTQYF. The CDR3 nucleotides read TGCAGTGCTAGTTATCGGGCACCTACCCCGGGGCCGGCGGGGGGGACAGATACGCAGTATTTT.

CDR3 in amino acids: CASSSIGGAQPQHF. The CDR3 DNA is TGTGCCAGCAGTTCTATCGGAGGGGCTCAGCCCCAGCATTTT. The genes are TRBV28 and TRBJ1-5, with D possibly matching TRBD1 (5 bases). CDR3 length: 14 amino acids. Trimming took 4 bases from V and 6 from J, leaving 13 bases between them. Germline V gene sequence: CDR1 MDHEN, CDR2 SYDVKM.

The chain couples TRBV14 to TRBJ1-2, with 7 bases fitting TRBD1. The CDR3 totals 16 residues. The V gene end was trimmed by 3 bases and the J gene end by 1 base; junction bases not matched to a gene: 8. CDR1 and CDR2 (germline): SGHDN, FVKESK. The CDR3 protein is CASSHQGTVVNYGYTF. CDR3 nucleotide sequence: TGTGCCAGCAGCCACCAAGGGACAGTCGTTAACTATGGCTACACCTTC.

This clone has a single count. In DNA, the CDR3 is TGTGCCAGTAGTAGACAGGGGGACAATTCACCCCTCCACTTT. This sequence encodes CASSRQGDNSPLHF. The chain couples TRBV19 to TRBJ1-6, with 9 bases that match TRBD1. The germline V gene encodes CDR1 LNHDA and CDR2 SQIVND (reference sequence). With V trimmed by 4 bases and J by 7 bases, 2 bases remained unmatched. The CDR3 contains 14 residues. The full variable domain, its missing parts supplied by reference TRBV19 and TRBJ1-6, is DGGITQSPKYLFRKEGQNVTLSCEQNLNHDAMYWYRQDPGQGLRLIYYSQIVNDFQKGDIAEGYSVSREKKESFPLTVTSAQKNPTAFYLCASSRQGDNSPLHFGNGTRLTVT.

This sequence joins TRBV7-2 and TRBJ1-5; D is ambiguous. V lost 4 bases to trimming and J lost 4 bases, with 5 bases between them. Germline assignment: CDR1 SGHTA and CDR2 FQGNSA. CDR3 length: 12 amino acids. CDR3 DNA sequence: TGTGCCAGCAGCTCCCCTAATCAGCCCCAGCATTTT. Translating it yields CASSSPNQPQHF.

As regards this clone: The junction differs from germline at one of its ends, possibly a read error. The V gene is TRBV4-1, the J gene TRBJ1-4; TRBD1 agrees at 8 bases. Per germline, CDR1 MGHRA and CDR2 YSYEKL. This CDR3 region has 14 residues. The CDR3 reads CASSSTGVDEELFF. In DNA, the CDR3 is TGCGCCAGCAGCTCGACAGGGGTGGATGAAGAACTGTTTTTT.

This chain uses TRBV30 with TRBJ1-5; a possible D gene is TRBD1 (6 bases). The germline V gene encodes CDR1 GTSNPN and CDR2 SVGIG (reference sequence). The CDR3 runs to 15 residues. Trimming pared 1 base from V and 3 bases from J, leaving 13 bases between. This chain's CDR3 is CAWSGGGTDNQPQHF. The CDR3 DNA follows: TGTGCCTGGAGTGGGGGGGGCACTGACAATCAGCCCCAGCATTTT.

The V call is TRBV7-2, the J call TRBJ2-7; 7 nucleotides match TRBD2. Germline values: CDR1 SGHTA, CDR2 FQGNSA. Trimming cost V 1 base and J 2 bases; bases outside gene matches: 2. The CDR3 runs 14 residues. The CDR3 loop reads CASSLGRGTYEQYF. The CDR3 coding sequence is TGTGCCAGCAGCTTAGGGCGGGGGACCTACGAGCAGTACTTC.

The chain joins TRBV3-1 (or the pseudogene TRBV3-2) to TRBJ1-1; D is possibly TRBD1 (5 bases). This CDR3 has 14 amino acids. Trimming stripped 3 bases from V and 3 bases from J, with 11 bases between. Germline V gene sequence: CDR1 LGHDT, CDR2 YNNKEL (reference sequence). The CDR3 region is CASSQEGEDTEAFF. Here the CDR3 DNA reads TGTGCCAGCAGCCAGGAAGGGGAGGACACTGAAGCTTTCTTT.